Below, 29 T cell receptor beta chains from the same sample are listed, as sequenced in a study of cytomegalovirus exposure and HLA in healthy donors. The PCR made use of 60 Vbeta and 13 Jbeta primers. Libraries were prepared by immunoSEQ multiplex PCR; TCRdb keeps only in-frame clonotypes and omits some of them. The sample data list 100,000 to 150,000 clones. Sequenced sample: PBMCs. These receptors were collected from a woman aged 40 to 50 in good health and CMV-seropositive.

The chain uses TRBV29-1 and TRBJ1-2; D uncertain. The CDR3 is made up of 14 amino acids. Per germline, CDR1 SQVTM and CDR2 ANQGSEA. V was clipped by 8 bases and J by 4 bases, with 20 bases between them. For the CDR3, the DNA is TGCAGCACCAAGAGCGGCACAACCAGCTATGGCTACACCTTC. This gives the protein CSTKSGTTSYGYTF.

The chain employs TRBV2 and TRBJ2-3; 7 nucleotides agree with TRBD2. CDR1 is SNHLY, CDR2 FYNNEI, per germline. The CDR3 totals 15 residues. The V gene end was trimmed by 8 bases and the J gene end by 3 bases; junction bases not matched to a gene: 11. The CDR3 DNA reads TGTGCCAGCTCTAGTCGGCTAGCGGAGACAGATACGCAGTATTTT. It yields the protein CASSSRLAETDTQYF. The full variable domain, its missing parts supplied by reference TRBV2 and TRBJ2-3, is EPEVTQTPSHQVTQMGQEVILRCVPISNHLYFYWYRQILGQKVEFLVSFYNNEISEKSEIFDDQFSVERPDGSNFTLKIRSTKLEDSAMYFCASSSRLAETDTQYFGPGTRLTVL.

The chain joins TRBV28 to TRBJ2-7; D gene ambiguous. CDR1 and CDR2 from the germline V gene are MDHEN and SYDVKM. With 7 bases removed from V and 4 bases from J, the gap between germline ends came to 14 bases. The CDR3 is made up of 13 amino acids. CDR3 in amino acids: CASTKHGPYEQYF. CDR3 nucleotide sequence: TGTGCCAGCACCAAACATGGCCCTTACGAGCAGTACTTC. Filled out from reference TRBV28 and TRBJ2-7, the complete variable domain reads DVKVTQSSRYLVKRTGEKVFLECVQDMDHENMFWYRQDPGLGLRLIYFSYDVKMKEKGDIPEGYSVSREKKERFSLILESASTNQTSMYLCASTKHGPYEQYFGPGTRLTVT.

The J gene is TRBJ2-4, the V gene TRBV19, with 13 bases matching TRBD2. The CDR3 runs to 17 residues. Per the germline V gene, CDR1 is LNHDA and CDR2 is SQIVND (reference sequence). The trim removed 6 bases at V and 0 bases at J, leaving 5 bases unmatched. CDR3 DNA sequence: TGTGCCAGTAGGTCCGGGACTAGCGGGATAGCCAAAAACATTCAGTACTTC. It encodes CASRSGTSGIAKNIQYF.

The CDR3 spells CASSFGQGTYNEQFF. The DNA for the CDR3 is TGTGCCAGCAGTTTCGGACAGGGGACCTACAATGAGCAGTTCTTC. The V call is TRBV27, the J call TRBJ2-1; 9 nucleotides line up with TRBD1. CDR3 size: 15 residues. Per germline, CDR1 MNHEY and CDR2 SMNVEV (reference sequence). The junction had 2 bases not matched to a gene; V was cut back by 3 bases and J by 2 bases.

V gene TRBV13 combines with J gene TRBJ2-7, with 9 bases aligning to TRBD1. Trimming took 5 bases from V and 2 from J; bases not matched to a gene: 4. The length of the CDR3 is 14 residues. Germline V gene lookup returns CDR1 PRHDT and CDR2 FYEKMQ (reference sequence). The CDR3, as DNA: TGTGCCAGCAGCCAAGGACAGGGGACCTACGAGCAGTACTTC. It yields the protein CASSQGQGTYEQYF.

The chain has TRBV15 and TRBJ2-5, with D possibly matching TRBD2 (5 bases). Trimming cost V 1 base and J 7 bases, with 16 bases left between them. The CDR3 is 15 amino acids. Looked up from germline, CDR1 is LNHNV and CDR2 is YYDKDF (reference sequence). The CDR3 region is CATSRATRSEGTQYF. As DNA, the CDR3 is TGTGCCACCAGCAGAGCGACCCGGTCCGAGGGGACCCAGTACTTC.

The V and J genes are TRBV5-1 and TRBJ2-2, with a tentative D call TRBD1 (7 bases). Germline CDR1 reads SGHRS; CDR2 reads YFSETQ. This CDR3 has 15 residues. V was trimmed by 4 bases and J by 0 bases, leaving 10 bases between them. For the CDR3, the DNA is TGCGCCAGCAGCGGCGGGACAGCGAACACCGGGGAGCTGTTTTTT. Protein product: CASSGGTANTGELFF.

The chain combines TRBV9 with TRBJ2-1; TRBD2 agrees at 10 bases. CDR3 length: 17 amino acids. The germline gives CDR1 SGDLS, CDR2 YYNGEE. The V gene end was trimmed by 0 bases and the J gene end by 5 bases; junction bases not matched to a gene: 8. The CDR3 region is CASSVAVRTSGDNEQFF. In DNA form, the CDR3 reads TGTGCCAGCAGCGTAGCTGTTCGGACTAGCGGTGACAATGAGCAGTTCTTC.

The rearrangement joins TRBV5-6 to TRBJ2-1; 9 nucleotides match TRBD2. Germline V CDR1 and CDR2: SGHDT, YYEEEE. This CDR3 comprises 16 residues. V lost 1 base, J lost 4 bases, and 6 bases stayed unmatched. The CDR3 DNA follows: TGTGCCAGCAGCTTGAGGCTAGCGGGAATGTACAATGAGCAGTTCTTC. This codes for CASSLRLAGMYNEQFF.

The CDR3 sequence: CASSVGGQGSKKLFF. CDR3 DNA sequence: TGTGCCAGCAGCGTAGGGGGGCAGGGGAGTAAAAAACTGTTTTTT. J is TRBJ1-4 and V is TRBV9; TRBD1 might be the D (6 bases). V lost 0 bases and J lost 9, with 15 bases in between. Germline lookup yields CDR1 SGDLS and CDR2 YYNGEE. This CDR3 is built from 15 residues.

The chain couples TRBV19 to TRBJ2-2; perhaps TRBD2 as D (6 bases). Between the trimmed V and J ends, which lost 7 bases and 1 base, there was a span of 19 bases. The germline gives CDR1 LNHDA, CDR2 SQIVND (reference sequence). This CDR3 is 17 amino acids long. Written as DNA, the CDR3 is TGTGCCAGTACCACTCCCGGACTAAAATTGAACACCGGGGAGCTGTTTTTT. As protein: CASTTPGLKLNTGELFF.

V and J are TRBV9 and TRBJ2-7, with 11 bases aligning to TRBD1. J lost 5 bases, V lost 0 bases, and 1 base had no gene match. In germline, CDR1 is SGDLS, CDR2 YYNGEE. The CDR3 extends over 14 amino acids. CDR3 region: CASSVVGQGDEQYF. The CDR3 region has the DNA TGTGCCAGCAGCGTAGTGGGACAGGGGGACGAGCAGTACTTC.

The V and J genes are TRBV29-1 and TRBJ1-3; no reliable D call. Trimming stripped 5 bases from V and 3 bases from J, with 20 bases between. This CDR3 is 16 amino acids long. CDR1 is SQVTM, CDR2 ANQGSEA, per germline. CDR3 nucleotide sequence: TGCAGCGTTACTTTGCCAGGCTTAACTGGTGGAAACACCATATATTTT. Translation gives CSVTLPGLTGGNTIYF.

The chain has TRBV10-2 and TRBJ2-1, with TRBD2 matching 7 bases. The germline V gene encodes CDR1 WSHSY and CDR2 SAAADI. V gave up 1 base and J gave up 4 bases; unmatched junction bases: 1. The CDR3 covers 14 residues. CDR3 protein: CASSELAGYNEQFF. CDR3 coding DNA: TGCGCCAGCAGTGAGTTAGCGGGTTACAATGAGCAGTTCTTC.

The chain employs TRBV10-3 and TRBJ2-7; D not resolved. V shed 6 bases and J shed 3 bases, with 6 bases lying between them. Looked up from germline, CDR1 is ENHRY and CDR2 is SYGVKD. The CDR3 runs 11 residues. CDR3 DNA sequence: TGTGCCATCAGGAGAGACTACGAGCAGTACTTC. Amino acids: CAIRRDYEQYF.

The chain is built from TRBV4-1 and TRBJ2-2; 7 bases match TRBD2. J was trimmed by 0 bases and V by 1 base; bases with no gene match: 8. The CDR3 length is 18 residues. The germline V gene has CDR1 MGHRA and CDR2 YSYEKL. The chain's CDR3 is CASSQGLLAQTNTGELFF. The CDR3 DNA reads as TGCGCCAGCAGCCAAGGGCTACTAGCGCAAACGAACACCGGGGAGCTGTTTTTT.

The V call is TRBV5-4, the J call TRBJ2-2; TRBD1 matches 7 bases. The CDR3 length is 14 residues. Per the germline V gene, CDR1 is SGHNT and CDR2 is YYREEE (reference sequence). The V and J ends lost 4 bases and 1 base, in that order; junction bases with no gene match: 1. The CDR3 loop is CASSRTGNTGELFF. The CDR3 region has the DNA TGTGCCAGCAGCCGGACAGGGAACACCGGGGAGCTGTTTTTT.

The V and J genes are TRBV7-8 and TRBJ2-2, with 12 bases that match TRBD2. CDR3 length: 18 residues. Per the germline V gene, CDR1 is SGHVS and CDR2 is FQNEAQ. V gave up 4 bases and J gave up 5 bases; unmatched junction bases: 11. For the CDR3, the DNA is TGTGCCAGCAGCTCGGTAGCTAGCGGGAGGGCCACGACCGGGGAGCTGTTTTTT. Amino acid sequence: CASSSVASGRATTGELFF.

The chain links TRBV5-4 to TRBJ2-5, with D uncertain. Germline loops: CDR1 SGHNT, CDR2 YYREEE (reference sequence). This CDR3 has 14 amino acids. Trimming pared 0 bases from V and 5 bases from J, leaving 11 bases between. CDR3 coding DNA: TGTGCCAGCAGCTTGGTCTCGGCCAGGGAGACCCAGTACTTC. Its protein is CASSLVSARETQYF.

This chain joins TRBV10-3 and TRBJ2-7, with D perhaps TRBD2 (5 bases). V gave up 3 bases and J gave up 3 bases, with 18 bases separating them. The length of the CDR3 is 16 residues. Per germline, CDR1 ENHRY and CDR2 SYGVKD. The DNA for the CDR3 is TGTGCCATCAGTGATGTTGTCGGGATTCGCAGCTACGAGCAGTACTTC. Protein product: CAISDVVGIRSYEQYF.

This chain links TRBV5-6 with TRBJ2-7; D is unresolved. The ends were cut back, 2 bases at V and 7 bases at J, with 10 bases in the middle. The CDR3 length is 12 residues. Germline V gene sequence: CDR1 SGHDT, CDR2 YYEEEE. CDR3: CASSFSLLEQYF. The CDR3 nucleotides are TGTGCCAGCAGCTTCTCACTCTTGGAGCAGTACTTC.

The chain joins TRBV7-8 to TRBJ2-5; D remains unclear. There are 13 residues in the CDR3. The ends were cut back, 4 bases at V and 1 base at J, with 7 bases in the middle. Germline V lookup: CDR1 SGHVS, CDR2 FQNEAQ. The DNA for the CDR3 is TGTGCCAGCAGCTCTTCTTCCCAAGAGACCCAGTACTTC. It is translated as CASSSSSQETQYF.

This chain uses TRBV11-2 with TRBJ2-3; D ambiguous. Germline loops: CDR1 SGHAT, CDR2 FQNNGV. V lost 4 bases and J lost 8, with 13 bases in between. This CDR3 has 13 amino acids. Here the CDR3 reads CASSSPVVSTQYF. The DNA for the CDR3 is TGTGCCAGCAGCTCCCCGGTGGTTAGTACGCAGTATTTT.

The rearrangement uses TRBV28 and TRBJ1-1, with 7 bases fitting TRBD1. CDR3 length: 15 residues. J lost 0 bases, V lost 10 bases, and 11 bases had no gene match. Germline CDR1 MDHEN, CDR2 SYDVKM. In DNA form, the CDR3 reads TGTGCCACCTGCCCGACAGGGCGGATGAACACTGAAGCTTTCTTT. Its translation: CATCPTGRMNTEAFF. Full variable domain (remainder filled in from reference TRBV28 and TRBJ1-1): DVKVTQSSRYLVKRTGEKVFLECVQDMDHENMFWYRQDPGLGLRLIYFSYDVKMKEKGDIPEGYSVSREKKERFSLILESASTNQTSMYLCATCPTGRMNTEAFFGQGTRLTVV.

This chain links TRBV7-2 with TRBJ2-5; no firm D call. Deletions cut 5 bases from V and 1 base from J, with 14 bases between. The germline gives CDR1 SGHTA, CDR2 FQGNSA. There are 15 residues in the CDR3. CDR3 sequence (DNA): TGTGCCAGCAGCCCCCGTTCTAGGCTCCAAGAGACCCAGTACTTC. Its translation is CASSPRSRLQETQYF.

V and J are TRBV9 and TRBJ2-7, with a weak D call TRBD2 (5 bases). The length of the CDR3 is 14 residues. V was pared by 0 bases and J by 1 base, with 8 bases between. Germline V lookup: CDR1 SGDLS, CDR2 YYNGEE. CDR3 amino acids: CASSVDGGSYEQYF. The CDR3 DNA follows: TGTGCCAGCAGCGTAGACGGCGGGTCCTACGAGCAGTACTTC.

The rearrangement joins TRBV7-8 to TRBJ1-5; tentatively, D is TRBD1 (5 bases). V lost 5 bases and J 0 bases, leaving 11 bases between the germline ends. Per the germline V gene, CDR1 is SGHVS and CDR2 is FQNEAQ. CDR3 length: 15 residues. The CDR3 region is CASSLGGYSNQPQHF. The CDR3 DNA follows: TGTGCCAGCAGCCTCGGGGGGTATAGCAATCAGCCCCAGCATTTT.

CDR3 sequence: CASSATTSGRPLEQFF. CDR3 DNA: TGTGCCAGCAGCGCTACGACTAGCGGGAGGCCCTTGGAGCAGTTCTTC. The rearrangement uses TRBV9 and TRBJ2-1; 13 nucleotides align to TRBD2. CDR3 length: 16 amino acids. With V trimmed by 3 bases and J by 10 bases, 10 bases remained unmatched. Germline V gives CDR1 SGDLS, CDR2 YYNGEE. Complete variable domain (other parts from reference TRBV9 and TRBJ2-1): DSGVTQTPKHLITATGQRVTLRCSPRSGDLSVYWYQQSLDQGLQFLIQYYNGEERAKGNILERFSAQQFPDLHSELNLSSLELGDSALYFCASSATTSGRPLEQFFGPGTRLTVL.